This TCR beta chain derives from a study of cytotoxic CD8 clonotypes in ibrutinib-treated CLL. A remark on this clone: The antigen remains undetermined.

Assay: immunoSEQ multiplex PCR; the TCRdb copy retains only in-frame clones and omits some. In the table there are around 140,000 clones, roughly 85% of which are singletons. General study points: Relative to age-matched healthy donors, clonality at baseline was higher, and it tracked circulating CD8+ T-cell counts.

In germline, CDR1 is SGHTA, CDR2 FQGNSA. This CDR3 is built from 13 residues. V shed 4 bases and J shed 2 bases, with 9 bases lying between them. The sample here was PBMCs, taken after 24 months of ibrutinib treatment. The V call is TRBV7-2, the J call TRBJ2-7; D unclear. The clonotype originates from a human donor with chronic lymphocytic leukemia. CDR3 in amino acids: CASSSTRAYEQYF. As DNA, the CDR3 is TGTGCCAGCAGCTCCACCCGGGCCTACGAGCAGTACTTC.